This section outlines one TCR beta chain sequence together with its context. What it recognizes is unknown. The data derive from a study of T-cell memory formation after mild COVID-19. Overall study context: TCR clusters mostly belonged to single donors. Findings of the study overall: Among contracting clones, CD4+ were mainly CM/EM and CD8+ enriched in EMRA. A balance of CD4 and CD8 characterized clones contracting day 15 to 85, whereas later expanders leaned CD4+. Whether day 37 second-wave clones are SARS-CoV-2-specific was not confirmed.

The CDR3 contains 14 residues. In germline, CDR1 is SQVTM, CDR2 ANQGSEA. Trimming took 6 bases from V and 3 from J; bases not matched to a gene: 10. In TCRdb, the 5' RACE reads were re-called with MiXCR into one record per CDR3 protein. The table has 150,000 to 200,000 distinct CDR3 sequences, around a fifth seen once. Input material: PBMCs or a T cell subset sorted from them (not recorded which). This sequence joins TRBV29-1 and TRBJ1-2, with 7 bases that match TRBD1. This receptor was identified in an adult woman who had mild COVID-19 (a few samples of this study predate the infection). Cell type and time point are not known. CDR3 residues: CSVESTGKDYGYTF. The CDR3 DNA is TGCAGCGTGGAATCGACAGGGAAGGACTATGGCTACACCTTC.